This TCR beta chain was sequenced during a study of OX40 agonist ivuxolimab in advanced cancers. General study findings and limits: CD4+ and CD8+ T cells in blood underwent clonal expansion by week 6 at 0.1 to 3.0 mg/kg. The investigators did not determine what antigen specificity the expanded peripheral T cells had.

CDR3 size: 14 residues. After removal of 2 bases from V and 5 bases from J, the junction contained 3 bases not matched to a gene. In germline, CDR1 is SGHDT, CDR2 YYEEEE. Assay used: immunoSEQ multiplex PCR; TCRdb lists only in-frame clones, some missing. The data contain approximately 52,000 clones, approximately 86% of them singletons. With regard to this clone: Its antigen is still unknown.

Sample: CD4+ or CD8+ T cells sorted from blood, taken in a trial of the OX40 agonist ivuxolimab. This clonotype originated in an adult with an advanced solid tumor such as melanoma, head and neck, liver or kidney cancer. This chain links TRBV5-6 with TRBJ2-1; TRBD1 aligns across 8 bases. As DNA, the CDR3 is TGTGCCAGCAGCTTCGGGACAGGTAACAATGAGCAGTTCTTC. It encodes CASSFGTGNNEQFF.